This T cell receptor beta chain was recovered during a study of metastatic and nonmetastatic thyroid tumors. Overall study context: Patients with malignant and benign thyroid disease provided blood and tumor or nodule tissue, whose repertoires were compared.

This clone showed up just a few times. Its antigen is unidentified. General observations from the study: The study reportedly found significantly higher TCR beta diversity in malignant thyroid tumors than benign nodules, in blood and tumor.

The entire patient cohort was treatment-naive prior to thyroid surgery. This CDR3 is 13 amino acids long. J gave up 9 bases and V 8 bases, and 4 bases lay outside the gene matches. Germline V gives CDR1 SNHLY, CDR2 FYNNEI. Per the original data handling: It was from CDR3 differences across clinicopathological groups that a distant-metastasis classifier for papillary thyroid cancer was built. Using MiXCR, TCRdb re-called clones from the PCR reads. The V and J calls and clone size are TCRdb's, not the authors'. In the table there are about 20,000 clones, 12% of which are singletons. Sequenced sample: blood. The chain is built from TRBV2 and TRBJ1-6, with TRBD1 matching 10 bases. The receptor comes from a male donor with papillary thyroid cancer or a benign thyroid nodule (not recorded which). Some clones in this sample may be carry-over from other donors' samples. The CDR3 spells CASDRGRGSPLHF. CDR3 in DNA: TGTGCCAGCGACAGGGGGCGCGGTTCACCCCTCCACTTT.